The rows below give T cell receptor beta chains drawn from one sample of a study of control samples from healthy donors and cancer patients. Produced via immunoSEQ multiplex PCR; TCRdb's table is partial and in-frame only. The sample comprises about 110,000 clones, 85% to 90% of which are singletons, and around 3.5% rests with the top ten. Sequencing input: PBMCs. The receptor source for this set is a woman aged 55 to 70 with lung cancer. Both conserved end residues are part of each CDR3. The order of the fields is V gene, clone size, J gene, D gene, CDR3 DNA, CDR3 protein. A D gene is named only where the DNA matches it firmly. Some rows have no size entry. The others give once, few or many, or a class for an expanded clone.

>TRBV3-1/TRBV3-2|NA|TRBJ1-4|NA
TGTGCCAGCAGCCAAGAGACGGGTAAAAAACTGTTTTTT
CASSQETGKKLFF
>TRBV11-2|NA|TRBJ1-6|NA
TGTGCCAGCAGCCTCGAACGACACGGAGGGAATTCACCCCTCCACTTT
CASSLERHGGNSPLHF
>TRBV27|few|TRBJ1-2|NA
TGTGCCAGCAGTTTAGGCGGTAACTATGGCTACACCTTC
CASSLGGNYGYTF
>TRBV2|NA|TRBJ2-1|TRBD1
TGTGCCAGCAACAGGGGCAATGAGCAGTTCTTC
CASNRGNEQFF
>TRBV4-1|few|TRBJ2-7|NA
TGCGCCAGCAGCCCCTGGGACTTCATAAGGTACGAGCAGTACTTC
CASSPWDFIRYEQYF
>TRBV11-1|NA|TRBJ1-2|TRBD1
TGTGCCAGCAGCCTAGACAGGGACGGCTATGGCTACACCTTC
CASSLDRDGYGYTF
>TRBV7-2|NA|TRBJ1-1|NA
TGTGCCAGCAGCTTAGGGTTCCAGAACACTGAAGCTTTCTTT
CASSLGFQNTEAFF
>TRBV6-5|NA|TRBJ1-5|TRBD1
TGTGCCAGCAGCCGTAAGACAGGGGGGAATCAGCCCCAGCATTTT
CASSRKTGGNQPQHF
>TRBV11-3|NA|TRBJ2-2|NA
TGTGCCAGCACCCAGAAGGGGGAAGCGAACACCGGGGAGCTGTTTTTT
CASTQKGEANTGELFF
>TRBV3-1/TRBV3-2|NA|TRBJ1-5|NA
TGTGCCAGCAGCCATGGGCAAGGGGGCAATCAGCCCCAGCATTTT
CASSHGQGGNQPQHF
>TRBV11-3|NA|TRBJ2-1|NA
TGTGCCAGCAGCCCTGCGTCGAATGAGCAGTTCTTC
CASSPASNEQFF
>TRBV7-9|NA|TRBJ2-3|TRBD2
TGTGCCAGCAGCTTAGGCGGGAGGAGCACAGATACGCAGTATTTT
CASSLGGRSTDTQYF
>TRBV7-2|NA|TRBJ2-5|NA
TGTGCCAGCAGCTTTCAGGGGGGGCAAGAGACCCAGTACTTC
CASSFQGGQETQYF
>TRBV5-1|NA|TRBJ1-1|NA
TGCGCCAGCAGCTTGGAAGGCATGAACACTGAAGCTTTCTTT
CASSLEGMNTEAFF
>TRBV19|NA|TRBJ1-1|TRBD1
TGTGCCAGTCGGGACAGGCCGAACACTGAAGCTTTCTTT
CASRDRPNTEAFF
>TRBV14|NA|TRBJ1-1|NA
TGTGCCAGCAGCCAAGACATAGTTGAAGCTTTCTTT
CASSQDIVEAFF
>TRBV11-3|NA|TRBJ2-1|TRBD2
TGTGCCAGCAGCTCGCTTAGCGGGACAACCTACAATGAGCAGTTCTTC
CASSSLSGTTYNEQFF
>TRBV4-1|NA|TRBJ1-5|NA
TGCGCCAGCAGCCAAGATACAGGGACTCAGCCCCAGCATTTT
CASSQDTGTQPQHF
>TRBV21-1|NA|TRBJ2-2|NA
TGTGCCAGCCGCTCCAGAACCGGACAGGGCAACACCGGGGAGCTGTTTTTT
CASRSRTGQGNTGELFF
>TRBV28|NA|TRBJ1-2|NA
TGTGCCAGCAGTTTAGTAGGACGTAGAGGCTACACCTTC
CASSLVGRRGYTF
>TRBV6-2/TRBV6-3|NA|TRBJ2-3|NA
TGTGCCAGCAGTCCGCTAATCATGACAGATACGCAGTATTTT
CASSPLIMTDTQYF
>TRBV14|NA|TRBJ2-3|NA
TGTGCCAGCGGGTTAACTAGCACAGATACGCAGTATTTT
CASGLTSTDTQYF
>TRBV19|NA|TRBJ1-5|NA
TGTGCCAGTAGTATACTCCCAAGCAATCAGCCCCAGCATTTT
CASSILPSNQPQHF
>TRBV5-1|NA|TRBJ1-6|TRBD1
TGCGCCAGCAGCTCAACAGGGGGCTATAATTCACCCCTCCACTTT
CASSSTGGYNSPLHF
>TRBV7-6|once|TRBJ1-1|NA
TGTGCCAGCAGCTTACCCTCGGGCAGGCGGGCTTTCTTT
CASSLPSGRRAFF
>TRBV28|NA|TRBJ1-5|TRBD1
TGTGCCAGCAGTTCCCCCTCGGACAGGGTCGGCCAGCCCCAGCATTTT
CASSSPSDRVGQPQHF
>TRBV19|NA|TRBJ1-1|NA
TGTGCCAGTAGTAATGGGTTGAACACTGAAGCTTTCTTT
CASSNGLNTEAFF
>TRBV28|NA|TRBJ1-2|NA
TGTGCCAGCAGCCTACCCACAGGATCCTATGGCTACACCTTC
CASSLPTGSYGYTF
>TRBV9|NA|TRBJ1-1|NA
TGTGCCAGCAGCGTAGGGTGGGGGAGGGACACTGAAGCTTTCTTT
CASSVGWGRDTEAFF
>TRBV28|NA|TRBJ2-1|TRBD1
TGTGCCAGCAGGGGAGGACAGGGGTACAATGAGCAGTTCTTC
CASRGGQGYNEQFF
>TRBV7-9|NA|TRBJ1-5|NA
TGTGCCAGCAGCGGCCCGAATCAGCCCCAGCATTTT
CASSGPNQPQHF
>TRBV6-5|once|TRBJ2-2|NA
TGTGCCAGCAGTTACTGGCAGGGGGGCACCGGGGAGCTGTTTTTT
CASSYWQGGTGELFF
>TRBV21-1|NA|TRBJ1-4|NA
TGTGCCAGCAGCAAAGAGGGTAGGAAAGACGGAAAACTGTTTTTT
CASSKEGRKDGKLFF
>TRBV12-3/TRBV12-4|NA|TRBJ2-3|NA
TGTGCCAGCAGTTTCATAGATACGCAGTATTTT
CASSFIDTQYF
>TRBV3-1/TRBV3-2|NA|TRBJ1-1|NA
TGTGCCAGCAGGCAGCGAGAGACTGAAGCTTTCTTT
CASRQRETEAFF
>TRBV6-5|NA|TRBJ1-3|NA
TGTGCCAGCAGTTACTCGATTGCGGGGCCTGGAAACACCATATATTTT
CASSYSIAGPGNTIYF
>TRBV5-1|once|TRBJ1-1|NA
TGCGCCAGCAATGTTGGGGCAACGGGTGGCACTGAAGCTTTCTTT
CASNVGATGGTEAFF
>TRBV2|NA|TRBJ2-1|NA
TGTGCCAGCAGACCAAATCTCCCATCCTACAATGAGCAGTTCTTC
CASRPNLPSYNEQFF
>TRBV5-1|NA|TRBJ1-5|NA
TGCGCCAGCAGCTTGGCGGGCAATCAGCCCCAGCATTTT
CASSLAGNQPQHF
>TRBV24-1|few|TRBJ1-1|NA
TGTGCCACCAGAGGGGGAGGGAACACTGAAGCTTTCTTT
CATRGGGNTEAFF
>TRBV10-3|few|TRBJ1-1|NA
TGTGCCACGCAACGGGAGGGGGGCCTGAACACTGAAGCTTTCTTT
CATQREGGLNTEAFF
>TRBV2|NA|TRBJ2-4|TRBD2
TGTGCCAGCAGCGCAAACGGACTAGCGGGGGCGAACATTCAGTACTTC
CASSANGLAGANIQYF
>TRBV18|NA|TRBJ2-2|NA
TGTGCCAGCTCACCTTTGGAGGGGACGAACACCGGGGAGCTGTTTTTT
CASSPLEGTNTGELFF
>TRBV19|NA|TRBJ2-1|TRBD2
TGTGCCAGTAGGTCGGCTAGCGGGAGTTTATACAATGAGCAGTTCTTC
CASRSASGSLYNEQFF
>TRBV3-1/TRBV3-2|NA|TRBJ1-5|NA
TGTGCCAGCGGGACCATACGTGGGGGGAACAATCAGCCCCAGCATTTT
CASGTIRGGNNQPQHF
>TRBV11-3|NA|TRBJ2-1|TRBD2
TGTGCCAGCAGCATAGGGACTAGCGGAGGGAGGGGTGAGCAGTTCTTC
CASSIGTSGGRGEQFF
>TRBV18|NA|TRBJ2-2|TRBD1
TGTGCCAGCTCACCCTCGACAGGGGAAGCCGGGGAGCTGTTTTTT
CASSPSTGEAGELFF
>TRBV30|NA|TRBJ1-3|NA
TGTGCCTGGAGCGGATCCGGAAACACCATATATTTT
CAWSGSGNTIYF
>TRBV25-1|NA|TRBJ1-1|NA
TGTGCCAGCAGTGAAACCGGACGTAACACTGAAGCTTTCTTT
CASSETGRNTEAFF
>TRBV3-1/TRBV3-2|few|TRBJ2-1|TRBD2
TGTGCCAGCAGCCAAGACGCAGGACTAGCGGGAAAAGGAACCTACAATGAGCAGTTCTTC
CASSQDAGLAGKGTYNEQFF
>TRBV5-1|few|TRBJ2-1|NA
TGCGCCTCAGGGACGGATACTTCCTACAATGAGCAGTTCTTC
CASGTDTSYNEQFF
>TRBV2|few|TRBJ1-6|TRBD1
TGTGCCAGCAGGGCAACGGGACAGGACGGCTCACCCCTCCACTTT
CASRATGQDGSPLHF
>TRBV6-1|NA|TRBJ1-1|NA
TGTGCCAGCAGTGAAGCGGCGGGCCAAACTGAAGCTTTCTTT
CASSEAAGQTEAFF
>TRBV7-9|NA|TRBJ2-3|TRBD2
TGTGCCAGCAGCCAGGGACTAGCGGGAGTGTTAGTGACAGATACGCAGTATTTT
CASSQGLAGVLVTDTQYF